This T cell receptor beta chain was recovered during a study of memory CD4+ T cells and cytomegalovirus serostatus. This table comes from immunoSEQ multiplex PCR, and its TCRdb copy is limited to in-frame clones, with some not included. The table shows approximately 70,000 clones, with more than 75% occurring only once. To note about this clone: What it binds is not known.

The sort gate was single viable CD3+CD4+CD8-CD45RO+ cells for memory CD4+ T cells. Regarding the study as a whole: Suggested: most of the CMV-linked TCR signature lies in CD4+ memory cells.

The clonotype comes from an adult in good health and CMV-seropositive. Sample: memory CD4+ T cells from blood.

The CDR3 region is CASSPGHDSGANVLTF. The DNA for the CDR3 is TGTGCCAGCAGTCCTGGACACGACTCTGGGGCCAACGTCCTGACTTTC. This chain uses TRBV28 with TRBJ2-6; D perhaps matches TRBD1 (5 bases). The V and J ends lost 5 bases and 0 bases respectively, with 11 bases between them. There are 16 residues in the CDR3. The germline V gene has CDR1 MDHEN and CDR2 SYDVKM.